These T cell receptor beta chains were read from a single sample in a study of identical twins. One entry per CDR3 protein, called by TCRdb with MiXCR from the 5' RACE reads. The profile covers 430,000 or so distinct CDR3 sequences, with less than 25% appearing a single time and 2.5% to 3.5% taken by the ten largest. This sample was also put to use in a study of T cells expressing NK-cell markers.

Sequencing was carried out using CD4+ T cells sorted from blood. All receptors come from a woman younger than 30 in good health. Both conserved end residues are part of each CDR3. D genes are given only for firm matches. Size tells how often a clone was seen (once, few, many) or the class of an expanded clone, and some rows leave it out.

D,J,V,size,CDR3,DNA
TRBD2,TRBJ2-7,TRBV12-3/TRBV12-4,few,CASSLSFSGRNEQYF,TGTGCCAGCAGTTTATCGTTTAGCGGGCGTAACGAGCAGTACTTC
TRBD2,TRBJ2-3,TRBV5-1,NA,CASSLGGRGADTQYF,TGCGCCAGCAGCTTAGGAGGGAGGGGAGCAGATACGCAGTATTTT
NA,TRBJ2-7,TRBV10-3,NA,CAISRDRDEQYF,TGTGCCATCAGCAGGGACCGTGACGAGCAGTACTTC
NA,TRBJ1-5,TRBV20-1,NA,CSALYSNQPQHF,TGCAGTGCTCTTTATAGCAATCAGCCCCAGCATTTT
NA,TRBJ2-4,TRBV4-3,NA,CASSQDAGQQNIQYF,TGCGCCAGCAGCCAAGATGCCGGACAGCAAAACATTCAGTACTTC
TRBD2,TRBJ2-3,TRBV10-3,NA,CAIRPAGLAGGTDTQYF,TGTGCCATCAGGCCCGCGGGACTAGCGGGAGGCACAGATACGCAGTATTTT
TRBD1,TRBJ2-1,TRBV5-1,NA,CASSLDRGEYNEQFF,TGCGCCAGCAGCTTAGACAGGGGGGAGTACAATGAGCAGTTCTTC
NA,TRBJ2-1,TRBV7-2,NA,CASSAGSYNEQFF,TGTGCCAGCAGTGCGGGGTCCTACAATGAGCAGTTCTTC
TRBD2,TRBJ2-3,TRBV20-1,NA,CSAPSRASGATPNTDTQYF,TGCAGTGCTCCCTCCCGAGCTAGCGGGGCCACACCGAACACAGATACGCAGTATTTT
NA,TRBJ2-5,TRBV12-3/TRBV12-4,few,CASSLGTNQETQYF,TGTGCCAGCAGTCTTGGGACCAACCAAGAGACCCAGTACTTC
TRBD2,TRBJ2-3,TRBV7-9,NA,CASSPWRTSQYF,TGTGCCAGCAGCCCTTGGAGGACTAGCCAGTATTTT
NA,TRBJ2-3,TRBV12-3/TRBV12-4,many,CASSWGADTQYF,TGTGCCAGCAGCTGGGGGGCGGATACGCAGTATTTT
TRBD2,TRBJ2-1,TRBV29-1,NA,CSVGGEATKSYNEQFF,TGCAGCGTGGGGGGGGAGGCGACAAAATCCTACAATGAGCAGTTCTTC
NA,TRBJ2-6,TRBV7-6,NA,CAERGYGANVLTF,TGTGCCGAGAGGGGCTACGGGGCCAACGTCCTGACTTTC
NA,TRBJ2-1,TRBV10-3,NA,CAISESRKSSYNEQFF,TGTGCCATCAGTGAGTCGCGAAAGAGCTCCTACAATGAGCAGTTCTTC
NA,TRBJ2-1,TRBV5-1,NA,CASSTIETTPYNEQFF,TGCGCCAGCAGCACAATTGAGACGACCCCCTACAATGAGCAGTTCTTC
NA,TRBJ1-1,TRBV5-1,few,CASSLQSVGTEAFF,TGCGCCAGCAGCTTGCAGTCGGTTGGGACTGAAGCTTTCTTT
NA,TRBJ2-1,TRBV3-1,NA,CASGFQPALYNEQFF,TGTGCTAGTGGTTTCCAGCCCGCCTTGTACAATGAGCAGTTCTTC
TRBD2,TRBJ2-5,TRBV20-1,few,CSAAKARTRKETQYF,TGCAGTGCCGCAAAGGCCAGGACTAGGAAAGAGACCCAGTACTTC
TRBD2,TRBJ2-1,TRBV12-3/TRBV12-4,many,CASKTIAGEGNEQFF,TGTGCCAGCAAAACCATAGCGGGAGAGGGGAATGAGCAGTTCTTC
TRBD1,TRBJ1-2,TRBV29-1,many,CSVEEVRGRGGYTF,TGCAGCGTTGAAGAAGTCAGGGGGAGAGGTGGCTACACCTTC
TRBD1,TRBJ2-3,TRBV6-2/TRBV6-3,few,CASSPRDRGTDTQYF,TGTGCCAGCAGTCCACGGGACAGAGGCACAGATACGCAGTATTTT
TRBD2,TRBJ2-1,TRBV29-1,NA,CSVALTSGRAGNEQFF,TGCAGCGTTGCCTTGACTAGCGGGAGAGCGGGCAATGAGCAGTTCTTC
TRBD1,TRBJ2-3,TRBV6-2/TRBV6-3,many,CASSYSAGQGTDTQYF,TGTGCCAGCAGTTACTCGGCGGGACAGGGCACAGATACGCAGTATTTT
NA,TRBJ1-2,TRBV11-2,NA,CASSPTLNGWDGYTF,TGTGCCAGCAGCCCGACACTGAACGGGTGGGATGGCTACACCTTC
NA,TRBJ2-2,TRBV20-1,NA,CSATDTGRNTGELFF,TGCAGTGCCACAGACACAGGCCGCAACACCGGGGAGCTGTTTTTT
NA,TRBJ2-1,TRBV18,NA,CASSPGQALYNEQFF,TGTGCCAGCTCACCAGGGCAAGCGTTGTACAATGAGCAGTTCTTC
NA,TRBJ2-7,TRBV20-1,NA,CSASGISYEQYF,TGCAGTGCTAGCGGGATATCCTACGAGCAGTACTTC
TRBD2,TRBJ2-5,TRBV6-6,NA,CASQGGSGGTQYF,TGTGCCTCCCAGGGCGGGAGCGGTGGGACCCAGTACTTC
NA,TRBJ2-3,TRBV6-1,few,CASSEAPSPTDTQYF,TGTGCCAGCAGTGAAGCGCCAAGCCCCACAGATACGCAGTATTTT
TRBD2,TRBJ2-7,TRBV20-1,NA,CSGGGRGEQYF,TGCAGTGGGGGAGGGCGCGGGGAGCAGTACTTC
TRBD2,TRBJ2-2,TRBV5-1,once,CASSPAGVNTGELFF,TGCGCCAGCAGCCCAGCGGGGGTGAACACCGGGGAGCTGTTTTTT
NA,TRBJ1-2,TRBV7-2,NA,CASSLWGTNYGYTF,TGTGCCAGCAGCTTATGGGGGACTAACTATGGCTACACCTTC